The 28 T cell receptor beta chains below come from one sample, sequenced in a study of blood T cells in healthy people across ages. A J-beta primer mix and a sample-barcoded 5' primer were used in a second PCR of roughly 7 to 12 cycles. Via MiXCR, TCRdb re-called the 5' RACE reads, giving one row per CDR3 protein. Seen here are hundreds of thousands of distinct CDR3 sequences, around two thirds observed once, and the top ten hold 25% to 30%. The sequencing input was blood. The receptor set was obtained from a young man in good health.

This clonotype was picked up a small number of times. This chain joins TRBV4-3 and TRBJ1-2; D is undetermined. CDR1 and CDR2 from the germline V gene are LGHNA and YSLEER. The V end was cut by 3 bases, the J end by 5 bases, with 16 bases between. The CDR3 is 15 amino acids. CDR3 sequence: CASSQRTETWYGYTF. Here the CDR3 DNA reads TGCGCCAGCAGCCAGAGGACGGAAACCTGGTATGGCTACACCTTC.

This rearrangement joins TRBV20-1 to TRBJ2-3, with D possibly being TRBD1 or TRBD2 (6 bases each). There are 14 residues in the CDR3. V gave up 4 bases and J gave up 2 bases, with 13 bases separating them. CDR1 DFQATT and CDR2 SNEGSKA come from the germline V gene (reference sequence). CDR3 nucleotide sequence: TGCAGTGCTAAACCAGGGGACTTCACAGATACGCAGTATTTT. This sequence encodes CSAKPGDFTDTQYF.

The chain recombines TRBV3-1 with TRBJ1-1; the D is unclear. The CDR3 totals 12 residues. Per germline, CDR1 LGHDT and CDR2 YNNKEL (reference sequence). Trimming took off 10 bases at V and 5 bases at J, with 14 bases between the two ends. The CDR3 DNA is TGTGCCACCACGGACGAGATGACTGAAGCTTTCTTT. It yields the protein CATTDEMTEAFF.

The chain recombines TRBV4-2 with TRBJ2-1; no definite D call. The end of the DNA is better explained by TRBJ2-7, so the J call may be wrong. CDR1 is LGHNA, CDR2 YNFKEQ, per germline. This CDR3 is built from 15 residues. Here the CDR3 reads CASSALTELLGEQYF. The CDR3 bases are TGTGCCAGCAGCGCCCTAACGGAGCTATTGGGCGAGCAGTACTTC.

The V and J genes are TRBV27 and TRBJ2-4; 10 bases agree with TRBD2. CDR3 length: 16 residues. The V and J ends lost 7 bases and 7 bases, in that order; junction bases with no gene match: 13. The germline CDR1 and CDR2 sequences are MNHEY and SMNVEV (reference sequence). This CDR3 reads CASKRRGAGGLNIQYF. As DNA, the CDR3 is TGTGCCAGCAAGAGAAGAGGAGCGGGGGGGCTGAACATTCAGTACTTC.

The chain joins TRBV5-1 to TRBJ1-4; D is unresolved. Trimming removed 4 bases at V and 7 bases at J, with 14 bases between. Germline V gene data show CDR1 as SGHRS and CDR2 as YFSETQ. This CDR3 has 14 amino acids. The CDR3: CASSIRGTGEKLFF. CDR3 nucleotide sequence: TGCGCCAGCAGCATCCGGGGAACGGGTGAAAAACTGTTTTTT.

This chain links TRBV7-2 with TRBJ2-1; tentative D call: TRBD2 (6 bases). The V end lost 5 bases, the J end lost 5 bases, and 10 bases lay between the germline ends. This CDR3 comprises 13 residues. Germline values: CDR1 SGHTA, CDR2 FQGNSA. The CDR3 region has the DNA TGTGCCAGCAGCACCCGGACTAACAATGAGCAGTTCTTC. This gives the protein CASSTRTNNEQFF. Based on the CDR3 plus reference TRBV7-2 and TRBJ2-1, the full variable domain is GAGVSQSPSNKVTEKGKDVELRCDPISGHTALYWYRQSLGQGLEFLIYFQGNSAPDKSGLPSDRFSAERTGGSVSTLTIQRTQQEDSAVYLCASSTRTNNEQFFGPGTRLTVL.

This clonotype was recorded once. The chain is built from TRBV20-1 and TRBJ1-5; 9 bases fit TRBD1. Germline values: CDR1 DFQATT, CDR2 SNEGSKA (reference sequence). This CDR3 spans 16 amino acids. J was trimmed by 3 bases and V by 4 bases; bases with no gene match: 10. Here the CDR3 DNA reads TGCAGTGCTATTCTTGGGACAGGGAAATACAATCAGCCCCAGCATTTT. Its translation is CSAILGTGKYNQPQHF.

Regarding this clonotype: Mismatch with germline at one junction end may stem from a read error. The rearrangement links TRBV6-2 or TRBV6-3 to TRBJ2-1; 7 bases align to TRBD2. The CDR3 runs 16 residues. Germline V gene lookup returns CDR1 MNHEY and CDR2 SVGEGT. The CDR3 bases are TGTGCCAGCAGTTCCCGGGGGGTATACTCCTACAAGGAGCAGTTCTTC. Translated, it gives CASSSRGVYSYKEQFF.

This clonotype was picked up a small number of times. The rearrangement links TRBV28 to TRBJ1-2; no clear D gene. The CDR3 has 12 amino acids. Germline CDR1 MDHEN, CDR2 SYDVKM. V lost 4 bases to trimming and J lost 4 bases, with 7 bases between them. The CDR3 sequence is CASSSPRYGYTF. The CDR3 nucleotides are TGTGCCAGCAGTTCTCCCCGCTATGGCTACACCTTC.

This chain uses TRBV12-3 or TRBV12-4 with TRBJ1-1; no definite D call. The V and J ends lost 2 bases and 1 base respectively, with 8 bases between them. This CDR3 contains 14 residues. The CDR3: CASSLYSRNTEAFF. CDR3 coding DNA: TGTGCCAGCAGTTTATACAGCCGGAACACTGAAGCTTTCTTT.

This rearrangement joins TRBV7-2 to TRBJ2-7, with D perhaps being TRBD1 or TRBD2 (5 bases each). The V end lost 5 bases, the J end lost 1 base, and 15 bases lay between the germline ends. Germline-derived CDR1 and CDR2 are SGHTA and FQGNSA. This CDR3 region has 15 residues. CDR3 loop: CASSPRQGPSYEQYF. Here the CDR3 DNA reads TGTGCCAGCAGCCCCCGGCAGGGACCTTCCTACGAGCAGTACTTC.

The chain uses TRBV20-1 and TRBJ2-4; 7 bases align to TRBD2. After removal of 1 base from V and 0 bases from J, the junction contained 6 bases not matched to a gene. This CDR3 is 16 amino acids long. Per the germline V gene, CDR1 is DFQATT and CDR2 is SNEGSKA (reference sequence). The CDR3 sequence: CSARAPLAIAKNIQYF. In nucleotides, the CDR3 is TGCAGTGCTAGAGCCCCACTAGCGATAGCCAAAAACATTCAGTACTTC.

J is TRBJ2-7 and V is TRBV10-3, with 8 bases fitting TRBD1. CDR1 and CDR2 (germline): ENHRY, SYGVKD. After removal of 0 bases from V and 5 bases from J, the junction contained 9 bases not matched to a gene. This CDR3 contains 16 residues. This CDR3 is CAISESPGGTGNEQYF. CDR3 nucleotides: TGTGCCATCAGTGAGTCCCCAGGGGGCACAGGGAACGAGCAGTACTTC.

This clonotype occurred a few times. The chain carries TRBV6-5 and TRBJ2-7; TRBD2 aligns across 8 bases. The tail of the sequence fits TRBJ2-5 better, so the J call may be wrong. The germline CDR1 and CDR2 sequences are MNHEY and SVGAGI. The CDR3 consists of 15 residues. The CDR3 nucleotides read TGTGCCAGCAGTTACGGACGGCAGCGGGGGGAGACCCAGTACTTC. Translating gives CASSYGRQRGETQYF.

Comments on this clonotype: The germline gene is not matched at one end of the junction; a read error may be the cause. As DNA, the CDR3 is TGTGCCAGCACTTACCGGGACAGCCGTAACTATGGCTACACCTTC. Translated: CASTYRDSRNYGYTF. This chain joins TRBV6-6 and TRBJ1-2, with 7 positions matching TRBD1. This CDR3 has 15 residues. Germline values: CDR1 MNHNY, CDR2 SVGAGI (reference sequence).

This rearrangement joins TRBV20-1 to TRBJ1-5; D is ambiguous. The V end was cut by 1 base, the J end by 0 bases, with 7 bases between. The CDR3 has 14 amino acids. CDR1 is DFQATT and CDR2 is SNEGSKA in the germline V gene (reference sequence). CDR3 amino acids: CSARATVSNQPQHF. The CDR3 DNA follows: TGCAGTGCTAGAGCAACAGTTAGCAATCAGCCCCAGCATTTT.

J is TRBJ2-7 and V is TRBV28, with TRBD1 matching 7 bases. CDR1 and CDR2 (germline): MDHEN, SYDVKM. V lost 4 bases and J lost 2; bases outside the gene matches: 5. The CDR3 spans 14 residues. CDR3 sequence: CASSSGQRTYEQYF. CDR3 bases: TGTGCCAGCAGTTCGGGACAGCGCACCTACGAGCAGTACTTC.

The V gene is TRBV2, the J gene TRBJ2-4; the match to TRBD2 covers 7 bases. The DNA matches TRBJ2-7 better at its end, which makes the J call doubtful. Germline-derived CDR1 and CDR2 are SNHLY and FYNNEI. The CDR3 contains 14 residues. This chain's CDR3 is CATTGGLETYEQYF. CDR3 bases: TGTGCCACAACGGGGGGACTCGAAACCTACGAGCAGTACTTC.

This clonotype was detected a few times. This chain links TRBV7-3 with TRBJ2-1, with TRBD2 matching 10 bases. Germline CDR1 and CDR2: SGHTA and FQGTGA. This CDR3 contains 16 residues. V dropped 4 bases and J dropped 4; count of bases not matched to a gene: 7. CDR3 region: CASSSNSGGLYNEQFF. In nucleotides, the CDR3 is TGTGCCAGCAGCTCGAATAGCGGGGGGCTATACAATGAGCAGTTCTTC.

The rearrangement uses TRBV29-1 and TRBJ2-1; 11 nucleotides line up with TRBD1. This CDR3 spans 14 amino acids. Losses at the gene ends were 4 bases for V and 8 bases for J; bases not matched to a gene: 7. Germline V gene sequence: CDR1 SQVTM, CDR2 ANQGSEA. CDR3 DNA sequence: TGCAGCGTTGTAGGACAGGGGGCTGGCGATGAGCAGTTCTTC. It yields the protein CSVVGQGAGDEQFF.

V gene TRBV6-5 combines with J gene TRBJ1-1, with TRBD1 matching over 9 bases. In germline, CDR1 is MNHEY, CDR2 SVGAGI. The CDR3 has 15 residues. Trimming at V came to 2 bases and at J to 0 bases, leaving 1 base not matched to a gene. The CDR3 spells CASSYGTGMNTEAFF. CDR3 DNA sequence: TGTGCCAGCAGTTACGGGACAGGGATGAACACTGAAGCTTTCTTT.

V gene TRBV12-3 or TRBV12-4 combines with J gene TRBJ2-1; D call uncertain. The CDR3 runs to 13 residues. V was shortened by 3 bases and J by 8 bases, with 11 bases between the two germline ends. The CDR3 DNA sequence: TGTGCCAGCAGTTTTCGGGTTAGGGATGAGCAGTTCTTC. Protein sequence: CASSFRVRDEQFF.

In its sample, this clonotype was seen a few times. CDR3 in DNA: TGCGCCAGCACTCTGGCCAACGTCCTGACTTTC. Translation: CASTLANVLTF. This rearrangement joins TRBV5-1 to TRBJ2-6; D gene unclear. With 6 bases removed from V and 6 bases from J, the gap between germline ends came to 4 bases. CDR3 length: 11 residues. Germline V CDR1 and CDR2: SGHRS, YFSETQ.

Here the CDR3 reads CASDLRGHNYGYTF. The CDR3 nucleotides read TGTGCCAGCGACTTGAGAGGACATAACTATGGCTACACCTTC. The V call is TRBV14, the J call TRBJ1-2; tentative D call: TRBD1 (5 bases). V lost 8 bases and J 1 base, leaving 14 bases between the germline ends. Germline V gives CDR1 SGHDN, CDR2 FVKESK. The CDR3 runs 14 residues.

The V and J genes are TRBV5-6 and TRBJ1-5, with 9 bases matching TRBD1. The V and J ends lost 2 bases and 3 bases, in that order; junction bases with no gene match: 3. The CDR3 spans 15 residues. Germline-derived CDR1 and CDR2 are SGHDT and YYEEEE. The CDR3 bases are TGTGCCAGCAGCTTCGGGGACAGGGACAATCAGCCCCAGCATTTT. Translation gives CASSFGDRDNQPQHF.

The chain employs TRBV10-3 and TRBJ2-3, with a tentative D call TRBD2 (5 bases). V was trimmed by 4 bases and J by 6 bases, leaving 17 bases between them. Germline V gene lookup returns CDR1 ENHRY and CDR2 SYGVKD. The CDR3 is made up of 15 amino acids. The CDR3 DNA reads as TGTGCCATCAGTGCTCAGAGGGCAATCGGGGATACGCAGTATTTT. This encodes CAISAQRAIGDTQYF.

The gene calls are TRBV7-9 and TRBJ1-4; D uncertain. The germline gives CDR1 SEHNR, CDR2 FQNEAQ (reference sequence). The CDR3 runs 15 residues. V lost 2 bases to trimming and J lost 0 bases, with 7 bases between them. The CDR3 nucleotides read TGTGCCAGCAGCTTACTAGGGTCAACTAATGAAAAACTGTTTTTT. Protein product: CASSLLGSTNEKLFF.